This T cell receptor (beta chain) is from a study of blood T cell repertoires in COVID-19. The assay was immunoSEQ multiplex PCR, and TCRdb's table has in-frame clones only and misses some. Counted here are about 130,000 clones, about 80% occurring once; the ten biggest clones make up about 40%. The CDR3 length is 14 residues. Trimming took off 4 bases at V and 6 bases at J, with 15 bases between the two ends. Germline CDR1 and CDR2: LGHDT and YNNKEL (reference sequence). The receptor was derived from a man between 40 and 49 years old with active or convalescent COVID-19. This sequence joins TRBV3-1 (or the pseudogene TRBV3-2) and TRBJ1-2; D may be TRBD1 (5 bases). Input material: peripheral blood. The CDR3 region is CASSPGGGRNGYTF. CDR3 DNA sequence: TGTGCCAGCAGCCCAGGCGGGGGTAGGAATGGCTACACCTTC.